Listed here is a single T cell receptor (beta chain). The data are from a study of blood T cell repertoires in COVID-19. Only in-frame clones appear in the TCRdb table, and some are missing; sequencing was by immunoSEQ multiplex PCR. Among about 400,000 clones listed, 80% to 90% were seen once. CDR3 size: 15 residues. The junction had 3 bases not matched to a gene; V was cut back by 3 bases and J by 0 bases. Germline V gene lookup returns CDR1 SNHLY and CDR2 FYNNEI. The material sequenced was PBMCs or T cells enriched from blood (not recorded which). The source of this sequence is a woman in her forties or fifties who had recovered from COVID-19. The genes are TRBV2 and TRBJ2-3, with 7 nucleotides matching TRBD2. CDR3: CASSDLAASTDTQYF. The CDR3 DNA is TGTGCCAGCAGTGACCTAGCGGCTAGCACAGATACGCAGTATTTT.